The 10 T cell receptor beta chains below all came from one sample that was sequenced in a study of OX40 agonist ivuxolimab in advanced cancers. Clones were read by immunoSEQ multiplex PCR, and TCRdb kept only the in-frame ones, dropping some. The table lists tens of thousands of clones, around 90% of them singletons. Here the sequenced sample was CD4+ or CD8+ T cells sorted from blood, taken in a trial of the OX40 agonist ivuxolimab. The source of these receptors is an adult with an advanced solid tumor such as melanoma, head and neck, liver or kidney cancer.

The chain combines TRBV28 with TRBJ1-5, with a weak D call TRBD1 (5 bases). The CDR3 runs to 15 residues. V lost 6 bases and J 2 bases, leaving 14 bases between the germline ends. Per the germline V gene, CDR1 is MDHEN and CDR2 is SYDVKM. CDR3 coding DNA: TGTGCCAGCAGGGGGGACTCCTTTTGCAATCAGCCCCAGCATTTT. Translation: CASRGDSFCNQPQHF.

The V call is TRBV14, the J call TRBJ2-2; no firm D call. CDR1 and CDR2 (germline): SGHDN, FVKESK. The CDR3 is 17 amino acids. The V end was cut by 3 bases, the J end by 2 bases, with 16 bases between. CDR3 region: CASSHLIKNINTGELFF. The CDR3 bases are TGTGCCAGCAGCCACCTCATAAAGAACATAAACACCGGGGAGCTGTTTTTT.

V is TRBV7-2 and J is TRBJ1-3; 8 positions agree with TRBD1. The CDR3 is made up of 15 amino acids. V lost 1 base and J lost 4; bases outside the gene matches: 3. The V gene's germline CDR1 is SGHTA and CDR2 FQGNSA. DNA of the CDR3: TGTGCCAGCAGCTTAGTGGGGACAGGCGGAAACACCATATATTTT. Its translation: CASSLVGTGGNTIYF. The entire variable domain, with the rest obtained from reference TRBV7-2 and TRBJ1-3, is as follows: GAGVSQSPSNKVTEKGKDVELRCDPISGHTALYWYRQSLGQGLEFLIYFQGNSAPDKSGLPSDRFSAERTGGSVSTLTIQRTQQEDSAVYLCASSLVGTGGNTIYFGEGSWLTVV.

J is TRBJ2-2 and V is TRBV5-1; 9 bases are shared with TRBD1. V shed 7 bases and J 7 bases; nucleotides not matched to a gene: 8. The CDR3 extends over 14 amino acids. Per germline, CDR1 SGHRS and CDR2 YFSETQ. In nucleotides, the CDR3 is TGCGCCAGCGGGTACAGGGGGCGCCACGGGGAGCTGTTTTTT. Translated, it gives CASGYRGRHGELFF.

This chain joins TRBV19 and TRBJ2-1, with a weak D call TRBD1 (5 bases). The CDR3 runs to 16 residues. Germline CDR1 and CDR2: LNHDA and SQIVND (reference sequence). V was cut by 6 bases and J by 0 bases, with 15 bases left in between. The CDR3 reads CASRPTAATSYNEQFF. The CDR3 DNA reads TGTGCCAGTAGACCGACAGCTGCAACCTCCTACAATGAGCAGTTCTTC.

V is TRBV20-1 and J is TRBJ2-5; 7 bases map to TRBD2. V gave up 3 bases and J gave up 5 bases; unmatched junction bases: 0. This CDR3 comprises 11 residues. CDR1 is DFQATT, CDR2 SNEGSKA, per germline (reference sequence). Written as DNA, the CDR3 is TGCAGTGCTAGGCGGGGGGAGACCCAGTACTTC. It codes for CSARRGETQYF.

The rearrangement uses TRBV5-1 and TRBJ2-7; TRBD2 is a possible D gene (5 bases). Trimming took 4 bases from V and 10 from J, leaving 21 bases between them. The CDR3 has 14 amino acids. Per germline, CDR1 SGHRS and CDR2 YFSETQ. CDR3 sequence: CASSKNPRKEAQYF. In nucleotides, the CDR3 is TGCGCCAGCAGCAAAAATCCCCGTAAGGAGGCCCAGTACTTC.

The J gene is TRBJ2-1, the V gene TRBV19; perhaps TRBD2 as D (5 bases). CDR1 is LNHDA and CDR2 is SQIVND in the germline V gene (reference sequence). The CDR3 spans 13 residues. V dropped 7 bases and J dropped 8 bases, with 15 bases sitting between them. The CDR3 coding sequence is TGTGCCAGTACCCCCGGGATGAGGTATGAGCAGTTCTTC. Translating it yields CASTPGMRYEQFF.

V gene TRBV7-3 combines with J gene TRBJ2-7; tentatively, D is TRBD1 or TRBD2 (5 bases each). V lost 3 bases and J 6 bases, leaving 15 bases between the germline ends. The CDR3 loop spans 14 amino acids. Germline CDR1 SGHTA, CDR2 FQGTGA. The CDR3 region is CASSLGVGALEQYF. The CDR3 region has the DNA TGTGCCAGCAGCTTGGGAGTCGGGGCTCTCGAGCAGTACTTC.

This sequence joins TRBV9 and TRBJ1-4; D is ambiguous. With 2 bases removed from V and 4 bases from J, the gap between germline ends came to 15 bases. This CDR3 region has 16 residues. CDR1 is SGDLS, CDR2 YYNGEE, per germline. The DNA of the CDR3 is TGTGCCAGCAGCGTGGGCATCGGGCAGAATAATGAAAAACTGTTTTTT. Amino acid sequence: CASSVGIGQNNEKLFF.